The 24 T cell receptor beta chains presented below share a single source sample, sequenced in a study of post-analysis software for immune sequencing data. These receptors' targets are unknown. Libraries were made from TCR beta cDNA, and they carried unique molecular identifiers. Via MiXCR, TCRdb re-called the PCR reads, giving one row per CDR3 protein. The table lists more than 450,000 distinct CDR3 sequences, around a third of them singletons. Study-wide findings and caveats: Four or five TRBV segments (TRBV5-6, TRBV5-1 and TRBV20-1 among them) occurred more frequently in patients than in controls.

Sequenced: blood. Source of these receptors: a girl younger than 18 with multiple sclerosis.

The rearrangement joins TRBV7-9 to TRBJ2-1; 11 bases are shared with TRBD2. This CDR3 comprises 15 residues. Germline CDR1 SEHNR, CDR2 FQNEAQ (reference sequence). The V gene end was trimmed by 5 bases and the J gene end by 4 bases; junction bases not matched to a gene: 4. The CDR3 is CASSKTSGEYNEQFF. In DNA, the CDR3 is TGTGCCAGCAGCAAGACTAGCGGGGAGTACAATGAGCAGTTCTTC.

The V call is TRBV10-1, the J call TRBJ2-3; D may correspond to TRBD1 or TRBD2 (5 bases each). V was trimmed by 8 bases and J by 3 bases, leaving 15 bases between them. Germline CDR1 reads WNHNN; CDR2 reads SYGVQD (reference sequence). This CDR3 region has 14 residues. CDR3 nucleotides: TGCGCCAGCGGAGACCCGGGGCTTACAGATACGCAGTATTTT. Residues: CASGDPGLTDTQYF.

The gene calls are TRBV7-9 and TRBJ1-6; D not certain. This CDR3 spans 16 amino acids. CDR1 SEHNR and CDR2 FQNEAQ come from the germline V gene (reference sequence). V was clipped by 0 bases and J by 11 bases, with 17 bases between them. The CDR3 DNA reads TGTGCCAGCAGCTTAGCGAGAGGGCAGATCGACCCACCCCTCCACTTT. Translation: CASSLARGQIDPPLHF.

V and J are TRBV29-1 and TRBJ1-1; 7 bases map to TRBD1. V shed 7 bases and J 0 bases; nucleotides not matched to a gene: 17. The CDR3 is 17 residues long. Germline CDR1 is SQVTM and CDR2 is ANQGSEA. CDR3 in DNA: TGCAGCGCCCTCACCGGACTAAAGACAGGGCTGAACACTGAAGCTTTCTTT. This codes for CSALTGLKTGLNTEAFF.

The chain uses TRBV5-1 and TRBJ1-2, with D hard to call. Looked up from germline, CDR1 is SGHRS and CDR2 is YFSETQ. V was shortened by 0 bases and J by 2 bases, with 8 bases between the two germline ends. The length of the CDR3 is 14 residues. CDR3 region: CASSLAGRNYGYTF. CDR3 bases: TGCGCCAGCAGCTTGGCGGGTAGGAACTATGGCTACACCTTC.

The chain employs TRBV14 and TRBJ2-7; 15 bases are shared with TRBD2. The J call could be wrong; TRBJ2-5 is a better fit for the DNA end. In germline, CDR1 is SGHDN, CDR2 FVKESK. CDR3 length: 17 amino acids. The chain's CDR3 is CASSQRTSGGALETQYF. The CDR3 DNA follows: TGTGCCAGCAGCCAACGGACTAGCGGGGGGGCACTTGAGACCCAGTACTTC.

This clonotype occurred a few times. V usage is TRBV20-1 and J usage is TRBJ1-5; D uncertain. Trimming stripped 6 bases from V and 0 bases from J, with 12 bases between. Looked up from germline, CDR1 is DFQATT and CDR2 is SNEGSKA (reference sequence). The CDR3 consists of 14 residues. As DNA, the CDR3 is TGCAGTGCCAGAAAGGTTAATAGCAATCAGCCCCAGCATTTT. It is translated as CSARKVNSNQPQHF.

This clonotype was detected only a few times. CDR3 nucleotides: TGCAGTGCACCGCCGGGACAGGGCTCCTACGAGCAGTACTTC. Its protein is CSAPPGQGSYEQYF. The J gene is TRBJ2-7, the V gene TRBV20-1; TRBD1 agrees at 9 bases. Trimming took 6 bases from V and 0 from J; bases not matched to a gene: 6. Germline V CDR1 and CDR2: DFQATT, SNEGSKA (reference sequence). CDR3 length: 14 amino acids.

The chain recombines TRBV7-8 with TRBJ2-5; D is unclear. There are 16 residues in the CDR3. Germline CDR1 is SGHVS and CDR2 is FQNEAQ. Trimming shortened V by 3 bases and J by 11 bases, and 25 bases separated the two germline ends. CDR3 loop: CASSLRWSSTYNEQYF. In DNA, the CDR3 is TGTGCCAGCAGCTTGAGGTGGTCTTCGACCTACAATGAGCAGTACTTC.

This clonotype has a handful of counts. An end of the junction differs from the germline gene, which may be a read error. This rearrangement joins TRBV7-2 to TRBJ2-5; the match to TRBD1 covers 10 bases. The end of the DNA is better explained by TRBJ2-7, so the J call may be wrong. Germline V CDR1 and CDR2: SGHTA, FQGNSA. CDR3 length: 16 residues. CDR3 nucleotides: TGTGCCAGCAGCGTAGCCGGGACAGGGGTCACCTACGAGCAGTACTTC. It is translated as CASSVAGTGVTYEQYF.

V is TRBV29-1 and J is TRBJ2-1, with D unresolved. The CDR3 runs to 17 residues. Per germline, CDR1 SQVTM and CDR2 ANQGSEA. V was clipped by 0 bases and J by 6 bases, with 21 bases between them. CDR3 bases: TGCAGCGTTGAAGATCGTCAAGGCCCTTTGGCACGCAATGAGCAGTTCTTC. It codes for CSVEDRQGPLARNEQFF.

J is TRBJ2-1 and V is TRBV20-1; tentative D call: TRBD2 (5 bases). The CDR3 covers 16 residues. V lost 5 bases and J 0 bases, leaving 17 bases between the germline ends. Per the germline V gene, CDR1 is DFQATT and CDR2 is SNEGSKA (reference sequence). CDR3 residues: CSARGPRSHSYNEQFF. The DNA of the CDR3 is TGCAGTGCTCGGGGTCCCAGGTCACACTCCTACAATGAGCAGTTCTTC.

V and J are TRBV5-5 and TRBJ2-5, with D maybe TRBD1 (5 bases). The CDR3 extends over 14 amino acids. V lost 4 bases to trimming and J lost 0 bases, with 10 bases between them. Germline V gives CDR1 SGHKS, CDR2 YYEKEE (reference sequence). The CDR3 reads CASSPRADQETQYF. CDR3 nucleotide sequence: TGTGCCAGCAGCCCCAGGGCAGACCAAGAGACCCAGTACTTC.

CDR3: CASSRNWDGQETQYF. CDR3 DNA sequence: TGCGCCAGCAGCAGGAACTGGGACGGACAAGAGACCCAGTACTTC. V usage is TRBV5-1 and J usage is TRBJ2-5; D may match TRBD1 or TRBD2 (5 bases each). CDR3 size: 15 residues. V was pared by 4 bases and J by 2 bases, with 15 bases between. In germline, CDR1 is SGHRS, CDR2 YFSETQ. Full variable domain (remainder filled in from reference TRBV5-1 and TRBJ2-5): KAGVTQTPRYLIKTRGQQVTLSCSPISGHRSVSWYQQTPGQGLQFLFEYFSETQRNKGNFPGRFSGRQFSNSRSEMNVSTLELGDSALYLCASSRNWDGQETQYFGPGTRLLVL.

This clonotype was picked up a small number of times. CDR3 protein: CSARVSAVQETQYF. CDR3 nucleotides: TGCAGTGCTAGAGTGTCGGCAGTTCAAGAGACCCAGTACTTC. The rearrangement links TRBV20-1 to TRBJ2-5; unclear D gene. Trimming cost V 1 base and J 2 bases, with 11 bases left between them. This CDR3 region has 14 residues. Germline loops: CDR1 DFQATT, CDR2 SNEGSKA (reference sequence).

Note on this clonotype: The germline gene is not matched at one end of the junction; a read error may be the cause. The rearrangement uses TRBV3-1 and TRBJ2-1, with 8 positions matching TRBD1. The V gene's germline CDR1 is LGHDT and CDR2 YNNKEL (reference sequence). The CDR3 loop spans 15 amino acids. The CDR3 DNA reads TGTGCCGGCAGCCAAGCTCAGGGGGCGGACAATGAGCAGTTCTTC. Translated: CAGSQAQGADNEQFF.

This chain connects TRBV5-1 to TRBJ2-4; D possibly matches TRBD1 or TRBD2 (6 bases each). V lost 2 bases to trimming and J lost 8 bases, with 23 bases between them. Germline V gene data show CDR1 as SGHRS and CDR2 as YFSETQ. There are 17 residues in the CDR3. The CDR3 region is CASSFGGGGSRSDIQYF. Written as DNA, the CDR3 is TGCGCCAGCAGCTTCGGCGGAGGGGGGTCGAGGTCAGACATTCAGTACTTC.

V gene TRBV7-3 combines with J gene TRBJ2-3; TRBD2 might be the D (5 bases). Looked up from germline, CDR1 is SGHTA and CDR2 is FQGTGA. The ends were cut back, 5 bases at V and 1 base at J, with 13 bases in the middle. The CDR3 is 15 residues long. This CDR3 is CASSPQGSGTDTQYF. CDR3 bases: TGTGCCAGCAGCCCCCAAGGTAGCGGCACAGATACGCAGTATTTT.

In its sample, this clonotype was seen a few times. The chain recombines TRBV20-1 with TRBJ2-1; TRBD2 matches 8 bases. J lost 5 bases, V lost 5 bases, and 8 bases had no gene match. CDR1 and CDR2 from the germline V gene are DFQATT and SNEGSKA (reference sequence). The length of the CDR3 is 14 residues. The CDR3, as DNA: TGCAGTGCTTCTAGGACTAGCACGGACAATGAGCAGTTCTTC. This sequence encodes CSASRTSTDNEQFF.

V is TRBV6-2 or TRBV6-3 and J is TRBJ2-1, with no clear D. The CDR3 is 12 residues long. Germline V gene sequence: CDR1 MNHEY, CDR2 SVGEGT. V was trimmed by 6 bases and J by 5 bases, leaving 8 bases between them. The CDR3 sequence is CASREQNNEQFF. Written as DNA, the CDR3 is TGTGCCAGCAGAGAACAGAACAATGAGCAGTTCTTC.

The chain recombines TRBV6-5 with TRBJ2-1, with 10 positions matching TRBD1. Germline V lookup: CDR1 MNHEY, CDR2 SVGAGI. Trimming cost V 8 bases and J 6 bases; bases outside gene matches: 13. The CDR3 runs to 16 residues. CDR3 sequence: CASEDTGTGVSNEQFF. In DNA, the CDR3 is TGTGCCAGCGAGGACACCGGGACAGGGGTCTCCAATGAGCAGTTCTTC.

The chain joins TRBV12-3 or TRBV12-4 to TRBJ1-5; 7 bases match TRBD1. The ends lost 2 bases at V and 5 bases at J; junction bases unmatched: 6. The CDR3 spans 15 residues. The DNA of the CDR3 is TGTGCCAGCAGTTTAAGGGACAGCGGTCATCAGCCCCAGCATTTT. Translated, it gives CASSLRDSGHQPQHF.

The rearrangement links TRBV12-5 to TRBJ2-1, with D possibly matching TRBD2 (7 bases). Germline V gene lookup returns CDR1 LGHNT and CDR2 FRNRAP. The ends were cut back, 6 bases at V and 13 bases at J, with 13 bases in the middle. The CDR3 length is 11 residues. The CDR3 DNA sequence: TGTGCTAGTGGAGGGGGGGGGGATCAGTTCTTC. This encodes CASGGGGDQFF.

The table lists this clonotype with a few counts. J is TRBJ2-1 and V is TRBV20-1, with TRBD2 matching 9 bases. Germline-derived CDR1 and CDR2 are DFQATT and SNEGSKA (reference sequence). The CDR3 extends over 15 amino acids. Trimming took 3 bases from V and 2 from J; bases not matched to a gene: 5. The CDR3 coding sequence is TGCAGTGCTAGCGGAGGCGGGGGGGCCTACAATGAGCAGTTCTTC. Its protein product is CSASGGGGAYNEQFF.